This T cell receptor beta chain derives from a study of Graves' ophthalmopathy and Graves' hyperthyroidism. Study at large: At the time of initial diagnosis and before any treatment, peripheral blood was collected.

The study's findings and limits: Blood also held most thyroid clonotypes expanded above 0.001 frequency.

Amplification of TCR beta CDR3 regions used RNA transcripts. First-round RT-PCR with HTBI primers preceded a second-round multiplex PCR. TCRdb re-analysed the multiplex PCR reads in MiXCR, keeping a single row per CDR3 protein. The table includes approximately 500,000 distinct CDR3 sequences, roughly 14% detected once. With regard to this clonotype: The antigen remains undetermined. A much larger clonotype is one base distant, so this may be a read error.

The receptor comes from a woman in her twenties or thirties with Graves' ophthalmopathy. The sequencing input was blood.

CDR3 sequence reads: CATIAGDRNEQYF. As DNA, the CDR3 is TGTGCTACCATAGCCGGAGATAGGAATGAGCAGTACTTC. This sequence joins TRBV12-5 and TRBJ2-5; no clear D. The germline gives CDR1 LGHNT, CDR2 FRNRAP. V lost 10 bases to trimming and J lost 11 bases, with 23 bases between them. The CDR3 is made up of 13 amino acids.